This TCR beta chain derives from a study of blood T cell repertoires in COVID-19. CDR1 is GTSNPN, CDR2 SVGIG, per germline (reference sequence). This CDR3 has 14 amino acids. Trimming at V came to 1 base and at J to 8 bases, leaving 7 bases not matched to a gene. TCRdb's table, derived via immunoSEQ multiplex PCR, lists solely in-frame clones and lacks some. The table has roughly 81,000 clones, about 83% seen once; the top ten hold 39%. Sequenced material: peripheral blood. The sequence was obtained from an elderly man with active or convalescent COVID-19. This rearrangement joins TRBV30 to TRBJ1-4; TRBD1 matches at 7 bases. DNA of the CDR3: TGTGCCTGGAGTGCCGACAGGGTTTCAGAAAAACTGTTTTTT. Protein: CAWSADRVSEKLFF.